The entry below gives a single T cell receptor (beta chain) sequence along with its context. This sample is drawn from a study of T cell changes during pregnancy in multiple sclerosis. The CDR3 loop spans 14 amino acids. Trimming removed 6 bases from V and 0 bases from J; junction bases left unmatched: 5. Germline V lookup: CDR1 MNHEY, CDR2 SVGAGI. The assay was immunoSEQ multiplex PCR, and TCRdb's table has in-frame clones only and misses some. The sample has tens of thousands of clones, more than 85% seen once. The rearrangement links TRBV6-5 to TRBJ2-7; 7 bases agree with TRBD2. Source: peripheral blood, taken in the first trimester of pregnancy. This receptor was obtained from a female donor in good health, enrolled as a control in a pregnancy study. The CDR3 sequence is CASRTSWSSYEQYF. DNA for the CDR3: TGTGCCAGCAGGACTAGCTGGAGCTCCTACGAGCAGTACTTC.